A single sample is the source of the 18 T cell receptor beta chains below, sequenced in a study of shared clonotypes between healthy human individuals. Sequenced by immunoSEQ multiplex PCR; TCRdb stores in-frame clones only, minus some. The table has about 820,000 clones, more than 85% seen once. CD45RO-negative CD8 cells positively selected for CCR7 made up the naive population, which excluded terminally differentiated effector memory CD45RA+ cells. The sequenced sample was naive CD8+ T cells sorted from blood. These TCRs come from a man younger than 40 in good health.

The genes are TRBV6-6 and TRBJ1-2; D is undetermined. Trimming removed 0 bases from V and 1 base from J, with 9 bases in between. Germline V gene lookup returns CDR1 MNHNY and CDR2 SVGAGI (reference sequence). The CDR3 sequence is 15 residues long. As DNA, the CDR3 is TGTGCCAGCAGTTACTCGGTAGAGAATAACTATGGCTACACCTTC. This encodes CASSYSVENNYGYTF.

The chain has TRBV7-6 and TRBJ1-5, with 7 bases identical to TRBD1. V trimming: 4 bases; J trimming: 11 bases; junction bases outside the gene matches: 11. Germline V gene sequence: CDR1 SGHVS, CDR2 FNYEAQ. The CDR3 contains 14 residues. DNA for the CDR3: TGTGCCAGCAGCTCTTGGCGTGACGGACAGGCCCAGCATTTT. Translated: CASSSWRDGQAQHF.

The chain joins TRBV28 to TRBJ2-1; 9 positions match TRBD2. The CDR3 length is 18 residues. Germline trimming cut 2 bases from V and 5 bases from J; bases unmatched to any gene: 13. CDR1 and CDR2 (germline): MDHEN, SYDVKM. The CDR3 loop reads CASSLPYSTSGYHNEQFF. The DNA for the CDR3 is TGTGCCAGCAGTTTACCTTACTCGACTAGCGGATACCACAATGAGCAGTTCTTC.

This clone was seen only once. The chain carries TRBV9 and TRBJ2-7; the D gene is possibly TRBD1 (6 bases). Germline V gives CDR1 SGDLS, CDR2 YYNGEE. The length of the CDR3 is 14 residues. V dropped 4 bases and J dropped 0 bases, with 11 bases sitting between them. The CDR3, as DNA: TGTGCCAGCAGCCCTGGGGGCGACTCCTACGAGCAGTACTTC. Translation gives CASSPGGDSYEQYF.

The chain has TRBV7-9 and TRBJ2-5, with D maybe TRBD2 (5 bases). The CDR3 has 17 amino acids. Per germline, CDR1 SEHNR and CDR2 FQNEAQ (reference sequence). V was trimmed by 7 bases and J by 2 bases, leaving 23 bases between them. CDR3 DNA sequence: TGTGCCAGCACCTCATTCGGGATGGGAGAGCGACAAGAGACCCAGTACTTC. This sequence encodes CASTSFGMGERQETQYF.

This clone occurred once. The identical CDR3 is also encoded by other nucleotide sequences in the sample. This chain joins TRBV7-3 and TRBJ2-1; TRBD2 aligns across 9 bases. CDR1 is SGHTA, CDR2 FQGTGA, per germline. This CDR3 spans 15 amino acids. V was pared by 0 bases and J by 7 bases, with 4 bases of the junction left unmatched. CDR3 sequence: CASSLTSGSRNEQFF. CDR3 DNA sequence: TGTGCCAGCAGCTTAACTAGCGGGAGTAGGAATGAGCAGTTCTTC.

The rearrangement joins TRBV28 to TRBJ2-7, with 8 nucleotides matching TRBD2. The V and J ends lost 6 bases and 5 bases, in that order; junction bases with no gene match: 6. The V gene's germline CDR1 is MDHEN and CDR2 SYDVKM. The CDR3 runs to 13 residues. The CDR3, as DNA: TGTGCCAGCAGCCTCGGGACTAGTAACGAGCAGTACTTC. Translated: CASSLGTSNEQYF. Filled out from reference TRBV28 and TRBJ2-7, the complete variable domain reads DVKVTQSSRYLVKRTGEKVFLECVQDMDHENMFWYRQDPGLGLRLIYFSYDVKMKEKGDIPEGYSVSREKKERFSLILESASTNQTSMYLCASSLGTSNEQYFGPGTRLTVT.

This chain connects TRBV19 to TRBJ2-2, with TRBD1 as a possible D gene (5 bases). The CDR3 sequence is 14 residues long. The germline V gene encodes CDR1 LNHDA and CDR2 SQIVND (reference sequence). Trimming pared 6 bases from V and 0 bases from J, leaving 8 bases between. The CDR3 loop reads CASSQGPNTGELFF. In nucleotides, the CDR3 is TGTGCCAGTAGCCAGGGCCCGAACACCGGGGAGCTGTTTTTT.

Only one count was recorded for this clone. The chain joins TRBV30 to TRBJ1-1; the D gene is possibly TRBD1 (6 bases). Per the germline V gene, CDR1 is GTSNPN and CDR2 is SVGIG (reference sequence). The CDR3 loop spans 14 amino acids. Trimming stripped 2 bases from V and 1 base from J, with 11 bases between. The CDR3 loop is CAWSLQDRNTEAFF. Written as DNA, the CDR3 is TGTGCCTGGAGTCTCCAGGACAGGAACACTGAAGCTTTCTTT.

The gene calls are TRBV10-2 and TRBJ1-1, with 8 bases matching TRBD1. With 7 bases clipped from V and 5 bases from J, the junction kept 6 bases outside the gene matches. The CDR3 runs 13 residues. Germline V lookup: CDR1 WSHSY, CDR2 SAAADI. The CDR3 region has the DNA TGCGCCAGCACTGGGCAGGGGGCTACTGAAGCTTTCTTT. This translates into CASTGQGATEAFF.

The chain carries TRBV7-3 and TRBJ2-1; TRBD1 aligns across 11 bases. Germline trimming cut 0 bases from V and 6 bases from J; bases unmatched to any gene: 4. The CDR3 contains 16 residues. Germline CDR1 SGHTA, CDR2 FQGTGA. The CDR3 sequence is CASSLTGTGGINEQFF. The CDR3 DNA reads TGTGCCAGCAGCTTAACCGGGACAGGGGGAATCAATGAGCAGTTCTTC.

The rearrangement links TRBV28 to TRBJ2-3, with D possibly being TRBD1 (5 bases). Germline CDR1 and CDR2: MDHEN and SYDVKM. With 3 bases removed from V and 6 bases from J, the gap between germline ends came to 10 bases. The CDR3 runs 13 residues. The CDR3 region has the DNA TGTGCCAGCAGTTTCAGGGCCGGGGATACGCAGTATTTT. This translates into CASSFRAGDTQYF.

In this sample, this clone turned up once. The chain employs TRBV7-3 and TRBJ2-3; D remains unclear. Germline V CDR1 and CDR2: SGHTA, FQGTGA. The V end was cut by 5 bases, the J end by 4 bases, with 16 bases between. The CDR3 has 15 residues. Written as DNA, the CDR3 is TGTGCCAGCAGCCCCAAGGCTTGGTCCGCAGATACGCAGTATTTT. Translation: CASSPKAWSADTQYF.

This chain connects TRBV5-8 to TRBJ2-7, with TRBD1 identical over 10 bases. Germline-derived CDR1 and CDR2 are SGHTS and YDEGEE. Trimming took 5 bases from V and 6 from J; bases not matched to a gene: 8. The length of the CDR3 is 14 residues. The CDR3 DNA is TGTGCCAGCAGTTCGACAGGGGGCCTTAGCGAGCAGTACTTC. It translates to CASSSTGGLSEQYF.

The CDR3 loop reads CASSPPGGQGSNEQFF. The CDR3 bases are TGTGCCAGCAGTCCCCCCGGGGGACAGGGGAGCAATGAGCAGTTCTTC. The genes are TRBV25-1 and TRBJ2-1; TRBD1 matches 10 bases. Trimming removed 5 bases from V and 6 bases from J; junction bases left unmatched: 10. This CDR3 comprises 16 residues. Per the germline V gene, CDR1 is MGHDK and CDR2 is SYGVNS.

The chain couples TRBV7-6 to TRBJ2-7; 13 nucleotides align to TRBD2. Germline values: CDR1 SGHVS, CDR2 FNYEAQ. The trim removed 8 bases at V and 3 bases at J, leaving 10 bases unmatched. CDR3 length: 16 amino acids. In nucleotides, the CDR3 is TGTGCCAGCGCCAGGACTAGCGGGAGTCGCGACTACGAGCAGTACTTC. Amino acid sequence: CASARTSGSRDYEQYF.

The chain recombines TRBV19 with TRBJ2-3, with 8 bases aligning to TRBD2. The length of the CDR3 is 15 residues. The ends lost 5 bases at V and 2 bases at J; junction bases unmatched: 6. CDR1 and CDR2 (germline): LNHDA, SQIVND (reference sequence). The CDR3 reads CASSLAGLFTDTQYF. CDR3 nucleotide sequence: TGTGCCAGTAGTCTAGCGGGCCTCTTCACAGATACGCAGTATTTT.

V is TRBV6-6 and J is TRBJ2-2; no definite D call. V was clipped by 6 bases and J by 6 bases, with 11 bases between them. The CDR3 has 13 residues. The germline V gene encodes CDR1 MNHNY and CDR2 SVGAGI (reference sequence). The CDR3 sequence is CASSRTDAGELFF. For the CDR3, the DNA is TGTGCCAGCAGCCGGACCGATGCCGGGGAGCTGTTTTTT.